Following are 3 T cell receptor beta chains from one sample sequenced in a study of immune evolution from preneoplasia to lung adenocarcinoma. Libraries were prepared by immunoSEQ multiplex PCR; TCRdb keeps only in-frame clonotypes and omits some of them. The sample has roughly 13,000 clones; 70% to 90% are singletons. Source material: FFPE minimally invasive lung adenocarcinoma tissue. The receptors shown here come from a person aged 65-85 years with lung adenocarcinoma.

J is TRBJ2-5 and V is TRBV13; 8 positions match TRBD1. Trimming removed 8 bases from V and 3 bases from J; junction bases left unmatched: 8. CDR1 is PRHDT, CDR2 FYEKMQ, per germline (reference sequence). The CDR3 loop spans 14 amino acids. The CDR3 here is CASQGSTGEETQYF. CDR3 nucleotide sequence: TGTGCCAGCCAGGGGTCGACAGGGGAAGAGACCCAGTACTTC.

A word on this clone: Because the CDR3's place on the DNA is in doubt, the DNA is left out and the CDR3 is given as listed by TCRdb. The chain combines TRBV29-1 with TRBJ2-1; the table's D call of TRBD1 was not tested on the DNA. The CDR3 has 11 residues if both end residues are counted. Germline CDR1 SQVTM, CDR2 ANQGSEA. The CDR3 protein is CSVGQGASPFF.

This sequence joins TRBV14 and TRBJ1-6; D remains ambiguous. Germline CDR1 is SGHDN and CDR2 is FVKESK. CDR3 length: 17 amino acids. V was pared by 0 bases and J by 9 bases, with 18 bases between. The CDR3 sequence is CASSQDGAGARLSPLHF. CDR3 bases: TGTGCCAGCAGCCAAGATGGCGCGGGTGCGCGCCTTTCACCCCTCCACTTT.